These T cell receptor beta chains were read from a single sample in a study of T cell responses to AZD1222 COVID-19 vaccine. Measured with immunoSEQ multiplex PCR; TCRdb has only the in-frame clones, and not every one. The table shows 84,000 or so clones, with 80% to 90% occurring only once. The sample here was peripheral blood, taken on day 0 of AZD1222 vaccination. All receptors come from an adult in good health. The CDR3 runs from the conserved cysteine through the conserved F or W. Fields, in order: D gene, J gene, V gene, clone size, CDR3 DNA, CDR3 protein. A D gene is named only where the DNA matches it firmly. Clone sizes are given selectively: once, few, many, or a class where the clone is expanded.

. | TRBJ1-4 | TRBV13 | . | TGTGCCAGCAGCTTAGGGCAGTTTAATGAAAAACTGTTTTTT | CASSLGQFNEKLFF
. | TRBJ2-5 | TRBV6-5 | . | TGTGCCACCCGACTAGGGTGGGCTCAAGAGACCCAGTACTTC | CATRLGWAQETQYF
TRBD2 | TRBJ2-1 | TRBV18 | few | TGTGCCAGCTCGTTACTAGCGGGAGTAAGCGATGAGCAGTTCTTC | CASSLLAGVSDEQFF
. | TRBJ1-4 | TRBV19 | few | TGTGCCAGTAGTATGAAAGGCGAAAAACTGTTTTTT | CASSMKGEKLFF
. | TRBJ2-3 | TRBV2 | few | TGTGCCAGCAGTAGAGTTAGATCTAGCACAGATACGCAGTATTTT | CASSRVRSSTDTQYF
. | TRBJ2-7 | TRBV28 | . | TGTGCCAGCACTCCTCCCAGTAGCTCCTACGAGCAGTACTTC | CASTPPSSSYEQYF
. | TRBJ2-3 | TRBV6-6 | . | TGTGCCAGCACCCCGACAGGAGTCCTTAGCACAGATACGCAGTATTTT | CASTPTGVLSTDTQYF
TRBD1 | TRBJ2-7 | TRBV6-5 | . | TGTGCCAGCAGAAACAGGGGGGAGTACGAGCAGTACTTC | CASRNRGEYEQYF
TRBD1 | TRBJ2-2 | TRBV19 | . | TGTGCCAGTAGTATAGGGCCAGGACAGGGGAAGAACACCGGGGAGCTGTTTTTT | CASSIGPGQGKNTGELFF
. | TRBJ1-1 | TRBV6-5 | . | TGTGCCAGCACAATCCTCGGGGGGGCCCCTGAAGCTTTCTTT | CASTILGGAPEAFF
TRBD2 | TRBJ2-7 | TRBV6-1 | few | TGTGCCAGCAGTGAAAGGGACTACCTCTACGAGCAGTACTTC | CASSERDYLYEQYF
TRBD2 | TRBJ2-4 | TRBV7-9 | . | TGTGCCAGCAGCGATAGCGGGAGGGTAAACATTCAGTACTTC | CASSDSGRVNIQYF
. | TRBJ1-3 | TRBV28 | . | TGTGCCAGCAGTTTAAATTGGGGACAAGACAATTCGGGGGGAAACACCATATATTTT | CASSLNWGQDNSGGNTIYF
. | TRBJ1-2 | TRBV11-1 | . | TGTGCCAGCAGCTCCCCGGGTCAGGCGGGCGGCTACACCTTC | CASSSPGQAGGYTF
. | TRBJ1-5 | TRBV28 | few | TGTGCCAGCAGCGGGGTAAATCAGCCCCAGCATTTT | CASSGVNQPQHF
TRBD1 | TRBJ2-7 | TRBV7-6 | . | TGTGCCAGCAGCTTAGATCCCGGGGACAGCTACGAGCAGTACTTC | CASSLDPGDSYEQYF
TRBD1 | TRBJ2-2 | TRBV9 | once | TGTGCCAGCAGCGAGGGGACAGGAACGGGAACCGGGGAGCTGTTTTTT | CASSEGTGTGTGELFF
. | TRBJ1-3 | TRBV5-4 | . | TGTGCCAGCAGCGGTGGAGGGACGAACTCTGGAAACACCATATATTTT | CASSGGGTNSGNTIYF
. | TRBJ1-5 | TRBV9 | . | TGTGCCAGCAGCGTAGGGCCGGATCTCAATCAGCCCCAGCATTTT | CASSVGPDLNQPQHF
TRBD1 | TRBJ1-5 | TRBV6-5 | . | TGTGCCAGCAGACCCGACAGGGGAAGTAGTCAGCCCCAGCATTTT | CASRPDRGSSQPQHF
. | TRBJ1-5 | TRBV14 | . | TGTGCCAGCAGCCGGCAACAACGGGGCAATCAGCCCCAGCATTTT | CASSRQQRGNQPQHF
. | TRBJ1-5 | TRBV28 | . | TGTGCCAGCTACGATGGGGCCGCGAGGTCTTATAGCAATCAGCCCCAGCATTTT | CASYDGAARSYSNQPQHF